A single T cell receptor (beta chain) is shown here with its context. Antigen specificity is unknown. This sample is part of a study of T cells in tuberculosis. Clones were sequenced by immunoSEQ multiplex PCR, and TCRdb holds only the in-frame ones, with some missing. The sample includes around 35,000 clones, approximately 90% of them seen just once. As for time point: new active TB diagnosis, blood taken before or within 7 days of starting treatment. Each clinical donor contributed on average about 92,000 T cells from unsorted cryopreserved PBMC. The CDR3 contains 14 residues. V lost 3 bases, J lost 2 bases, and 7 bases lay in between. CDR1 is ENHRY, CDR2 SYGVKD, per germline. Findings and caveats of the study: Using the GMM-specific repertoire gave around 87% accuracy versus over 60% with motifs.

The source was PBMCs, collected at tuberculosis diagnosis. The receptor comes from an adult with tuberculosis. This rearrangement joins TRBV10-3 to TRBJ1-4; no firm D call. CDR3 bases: TGTGCCATCAGTGAAGGAGGGACTAATGAAAAACTGTTTTTT. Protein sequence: CAISEGGTNEKLFF.